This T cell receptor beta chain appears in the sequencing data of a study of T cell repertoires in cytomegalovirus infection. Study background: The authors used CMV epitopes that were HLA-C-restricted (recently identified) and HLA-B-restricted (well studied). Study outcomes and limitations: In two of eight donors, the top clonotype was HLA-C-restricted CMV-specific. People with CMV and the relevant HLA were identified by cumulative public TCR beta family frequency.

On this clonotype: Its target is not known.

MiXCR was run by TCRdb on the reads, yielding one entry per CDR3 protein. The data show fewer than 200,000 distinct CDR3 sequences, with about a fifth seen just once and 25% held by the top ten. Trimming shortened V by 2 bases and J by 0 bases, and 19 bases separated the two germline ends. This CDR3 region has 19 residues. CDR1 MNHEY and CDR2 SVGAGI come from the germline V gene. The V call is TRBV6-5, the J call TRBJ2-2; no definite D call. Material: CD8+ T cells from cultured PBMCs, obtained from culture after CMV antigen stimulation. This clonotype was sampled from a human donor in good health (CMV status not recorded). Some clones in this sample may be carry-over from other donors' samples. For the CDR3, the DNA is TGTGCCAGCAGTTACCGTAGGGCGGAACCCGCTACGAACACCGGGGAGCTGTTTTTT. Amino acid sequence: CASSYRRAEPATNTGELFF.